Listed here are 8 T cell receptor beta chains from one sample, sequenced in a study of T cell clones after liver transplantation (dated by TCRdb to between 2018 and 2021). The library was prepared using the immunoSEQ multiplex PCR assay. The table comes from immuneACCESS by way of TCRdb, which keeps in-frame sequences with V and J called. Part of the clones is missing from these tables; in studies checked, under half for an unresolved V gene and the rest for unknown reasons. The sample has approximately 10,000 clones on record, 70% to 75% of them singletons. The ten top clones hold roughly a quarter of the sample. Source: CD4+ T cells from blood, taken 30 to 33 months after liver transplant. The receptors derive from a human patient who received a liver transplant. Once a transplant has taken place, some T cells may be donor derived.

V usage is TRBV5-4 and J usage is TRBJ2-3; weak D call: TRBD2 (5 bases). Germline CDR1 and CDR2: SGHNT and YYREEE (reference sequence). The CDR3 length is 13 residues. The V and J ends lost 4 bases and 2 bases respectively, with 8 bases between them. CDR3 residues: CASSREPTDTQYF. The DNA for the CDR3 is TGTGCCAGCAGCCGGGAACCCACAGATACGCAGTATTTT. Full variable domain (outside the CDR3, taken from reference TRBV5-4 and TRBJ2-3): ETGVTQSPTHLIKTRGQQVTLRCSSQSGHNTVSWYQQALGQGPQFIFQYYREEENGRGNFPPRFSGLQFPNYSSELNVNALELDDSALYLCASSREPTDTQYFGPGTRLTVL.

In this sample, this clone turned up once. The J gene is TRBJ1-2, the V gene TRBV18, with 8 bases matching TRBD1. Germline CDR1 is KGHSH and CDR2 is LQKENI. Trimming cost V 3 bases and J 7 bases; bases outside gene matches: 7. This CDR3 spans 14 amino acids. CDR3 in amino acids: CASSPDRGIGGYTF. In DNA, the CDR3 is TGTGCCAGCTCACCCGACAGGGGAATTGGTGGCTACACCTTC. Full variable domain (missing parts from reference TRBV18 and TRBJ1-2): NAGVMQNPRHLVRRRGQEARLRCSPMKGHSHVYWYRQLPEEGLKFMVYLQKENIIDESGMPKERFSAEFPKEGPSILRIQQVVRGDSAAYFCASSPDRGIGGYTFGSGTRLTVV.

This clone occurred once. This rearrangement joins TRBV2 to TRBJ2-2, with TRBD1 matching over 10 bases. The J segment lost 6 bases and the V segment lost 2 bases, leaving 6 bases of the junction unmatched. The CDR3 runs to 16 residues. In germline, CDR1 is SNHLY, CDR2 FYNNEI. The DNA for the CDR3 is TGTGCCAGCAGTGAACCACCCGGGACAGGGGCCGGGGAGCTGTTTTTT. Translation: CASSEPPGTGAGELFF.

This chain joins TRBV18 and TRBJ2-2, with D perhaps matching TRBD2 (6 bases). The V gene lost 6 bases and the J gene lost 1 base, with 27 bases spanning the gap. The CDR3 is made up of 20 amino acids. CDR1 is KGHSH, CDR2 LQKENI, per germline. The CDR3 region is CASSPRDGGILSGNTGELFF. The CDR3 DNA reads TGTGCCAGCTCCCCCAGAGATGGAGGGATCCTTAGCGGGAACACCGGGGAGCTGTTTTTT.

CDR3 coding DNA: TGTGCCAGCAGCTTAGGGGGGGCAGCCAACTATGGCTACACCTTC. Its protein product is CASSLGGAANYGYTF. The chain links TRBV11-2 to TRBJ1-2; the D gene is possibly TRBD1 (6 bases). V gave up 1 base and J gave up 2 bases, with 11 bases separating them. The CDR3 sequence is 15 residues long. The germline V gene has CDR1 SGHAT and CDR2 FQNNGV. The entire variable domain, with the rest obtained from reference TRBV11-2 and TRBJ1-2, is as follows: EAGVAQSPRYKIIEKRQSVAFWCNPISGHATLYWYQQILGQGPKLLIQFQNNGVVDDSQLPKDRFSAERLKGVDSTLKIQPAKLEDSAVYLCASSLGGAANYGYTFGSGTRLTVV.

The CDR3 sequence: CASSLAGNKETQYF. CDR3 sequence (DNA): TGTGCCAGCAGCTTAGCAGGGAATAAAGAGACCCAGTACTTC. The chain carries TRBV5-4 and TRBJ2-5; perhaps TRBD1 as D (5 bases). CDR1 is SGHNT, CDR2 YYREEE, per germline (reference sequence). Trimming took off 2 bases at V and 3 bases at J, with 11 bases between the two ends. The CDR3 is 14 residues long.

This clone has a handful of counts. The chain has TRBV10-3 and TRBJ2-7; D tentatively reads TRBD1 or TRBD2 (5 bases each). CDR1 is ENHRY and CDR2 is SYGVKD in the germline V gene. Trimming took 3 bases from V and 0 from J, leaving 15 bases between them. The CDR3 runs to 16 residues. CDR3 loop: CAISDLEGTNSYEQYF. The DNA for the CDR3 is TGTGCCATCAGTGATCTTGAGGGGACCAACTCCTACGAGCAGTACTTC.

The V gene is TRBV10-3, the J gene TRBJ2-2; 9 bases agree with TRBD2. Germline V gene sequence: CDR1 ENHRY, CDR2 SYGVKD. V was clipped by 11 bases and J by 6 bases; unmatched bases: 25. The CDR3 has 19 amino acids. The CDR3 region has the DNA TGTGCCGCGGGAGCCGGGGGCCTAGCGAGCGGGGGGAGTCCCGGGGAGCTGTTTTTT. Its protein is CAAGAGGLASGGSPGELFF.